This T cell receptor beta chain was sequenced during a study of T cells after yellow fever vaccination. Study-wide results and caveats: It was the secondary response that reached its peak faster, day 5 versus 15, but it was weaker. High-abundance clonotypes from the bulk population could contaminate FACS-sorted repertoires. CD4 and CD8 compartments shared a small share of clonotypes, likely from convergent recombination.

TCRdb re-called the 5' RACE reads with MiXCR, one entry per CDR3 protein. Among 150,000 or so distinct CDR3 sequences listed, about a tenth were seen once. This clonotype was seen at least ten times. Antigen: not known. This TCR was recovered from a man aged 18 to 29 who received the YFV17D yellow fever vaccine. The sample here was CD8+ T cells sorted from PBMCs, taken 45 days after the yellow fever booster vaccination.

This CDR3 is CASSLARQGYNEQFF. For the CDR3, the DNA is TGTGCCAGCAGCTTAGCGCGGCAGGGATACAATGAGCAGTTCTTC. V gene TRBV7-9 combines with J gene TRBJ2-1; D may be TRBD1 (5 bases). The CDR3 consists of 15 residues. In germline, CDR1 is SEHNR, CDR2 FQNEAQ (reference sequence). Deletions cut 0 bases from V and 4 bases from J, with 10 bases between.